This entry lists 5 T cell receptor beta chains sequenced from one sample in a study of cytomegalovirus exposure and HLA in healthy donors. The PCR contained 60 Vbeta and 13 Jbeta primers. Assay used: immunoSEQ multiplex PCR; TCRdb lists only in-frame clones, some missing. The data hold about 210,000 clones, with about 80% observed a single time. The sequenced material came from PBMCs. These receptors were taken from a man between 35 and 55 years old in good health and CMV-seropositive.

This clone was counted a few times. The rearrangement joins TRBV9 to TRBJ2-3; 10 positions match TRBD2. Germline values: CDR1 SGDLS, CDR2 YYNGEE. This CDR3 region has 16 residues. Trimming took 4 bases from V and 2 from J; bases not matched to a gene: 7. The CDR3 is CASSPLAGDLTDTQYF. The CDR3 DNA reads as TGTGCCAGCAGCCCCCTAGCGGGGGACCTCACAGATACGCAGTATTTT.

The V gene is TRBV4-1, the J gene TRBJ2-7, with TRBD2 matching 9 bases. The CDR3 loop spans 18 amino acids. CDR1 MGHRA and CDR2 YSYEKL come from the germline V gene. V dropped 3 bases and J dropped 0; count of bases not matched to a gene: 12. Here the CDR3 DNA reads TGCGCCAGCAGCCACTATCTAGCGGGACCCACCCTCTCCTACGAGCAGTACTTC. Its translation: CASSHYLAGPTLSYEQYF.

Worth noting for this clone: Mismatch with germline at one junction end may stem from a read error. The gene calls are TRBV7-9 and TRBJ1-2, with D possibly TRBD1 on 6 matching bases. This CDR3 has 12 residues. Per germline, CDR1 SEHNR and CDR2 FQNEAQ (reference sequence). CDR3 sequence: CASSPQGWGYAF. Written as DNA, the CDR3 is TGTGCCAGCAGCCCGCAGGGGTGGGGCTACGCCTTC.

This sequence joins TRBV5-1 and TRBJ2-2, with D perhaps TRBD1 (8 bases). Trimming took off 0 bases at V and 13 bases at J, with 19 bases between the two ends. Germline V gene sequence: CDR1 SGHRS, CDR2 YFSETQ. This CDR3 is built from 15 residues. The CDR3 nucleotides are TGCGCCAGCAGCTTGGTCGGGACAGGAGGACTAGGGCTGTTTTTT. Translated, it gives CASSLVGTGGLGLFF.

This chain uses TRBV15 with TRBJ1-1, with unresolved D. The CDR3 loop spans 15 amino acids. Trimming took 0 bases from V and 5 from J, leaving 13 bases between them. Germline CDR1 reads LNHNV; CDR2 reads YYDKDF (reference sequence). This chain's CDR3 is CATSRERSPRTEAFF. Here the CDR3 DNA reads TGTGCCACCAGCAGAGAACGGAGTCCCCGGACTGAAGCTTTCTTT. The entire variable domain, with the rest obtained from reference TRBV15 and TRBJ1-1, is as follows: DAMVIQNPRYQVTQFGKPVTLSCSQTLNHNVMYWYQQKSSQAPKLLFHYYDKDFNNEADTPDNFQSRRPNTSFCFLDIRSPGLGDTAMYLCATSRERSPRTEAFFGQGTRLTVV.